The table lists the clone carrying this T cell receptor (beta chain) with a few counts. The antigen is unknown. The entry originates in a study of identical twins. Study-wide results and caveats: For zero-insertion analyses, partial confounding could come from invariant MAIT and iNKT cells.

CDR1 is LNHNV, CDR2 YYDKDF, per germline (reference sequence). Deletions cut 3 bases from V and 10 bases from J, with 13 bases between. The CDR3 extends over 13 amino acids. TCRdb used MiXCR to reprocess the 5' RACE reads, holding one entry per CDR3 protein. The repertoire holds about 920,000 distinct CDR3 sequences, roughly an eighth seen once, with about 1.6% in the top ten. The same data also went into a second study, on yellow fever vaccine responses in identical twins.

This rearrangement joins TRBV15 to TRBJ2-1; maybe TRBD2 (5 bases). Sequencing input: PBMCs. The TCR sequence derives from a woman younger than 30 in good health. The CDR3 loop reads CATSSLAGWEQFF. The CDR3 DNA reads TGTGCCACCAGCAGCCTAGCTGGGTGGGAGCAGTTCTTC. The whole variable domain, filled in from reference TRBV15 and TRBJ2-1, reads DAMVIQNPRYQVTQFGKPVTLSCSQTLNHNVMYWYQQKSSQAPKLLFHYYDKDFNNEADTPDNFQSRRPNTSFCFLDIRSPGLGDTAMYLCATSSLAGWEQFFGPGTRLTVL.